The 10 T cell receptor beta chains below all came from one sample that was sequenced in a study of T-cell reconstitution after alpha-beta-depleted transplantation in children (TCRdb year 2016). Library prep was done by PCR. Sequenced using an Illumina HiSeq 2500. TCR library preparation used molecular barcoding, with unique molecular identifiers applied to normalize quantification of the TCRbeta repertoire. In TCRdb, the public reads were trimmed at Q25 with fastp and aligned with MiXCR, with productive beta chains retained. Each entry merges the rows of one CDR3 protein and shows their most common DNA and genes. The sample contains about 580,000 distinct CDR3 sequences, 25% to 30% of them found a single time. The ten largest account for 36% of the sample. Sample treatment or condition, as interpreted from the label and publication: allogeneic hematopoietic cell transplantation with graft depleted of TCRalphabeta T cells and CD19 B cells.

The sequenced sample was PBMCs, obtained before TCRalphabeta/CD19-depleted stem cell transplant. Receptor source: a boy under two years old with Wiskott-Aldrich syndrome, due to receive a stem cell transplant.

This clonotype occurred a few times. This chain connects TRBV5-6 to TRBJ2-7, with D hard to call. The germline V and J ends were trimmed by 3 bases and 6 bases, with 13 bases remaining between them. The CDR3 has 13 residues. Germline V lookup: CDR1 SGHDT, CDR2 YYEEEE. The CDR3 DNA reads as TGTGCCAGCAGCTACTACTTAGCCGGCGAGCAGTACTTC. It specifies CASSYYLAGEQYF.

In this sample, this clonotype turned up a few times. The V gene is TRBV12-3 or TRBV12-4, the J gene TRBJ1-5, with D unclear. The CDR3 is made up of 14 amino acids. With 5 bases removed from V and 7 bases from J, the gap between germline ends came to 15 bases. The CDR3 nucleotides are TGTGCCAGCAGTCTCAGGATTTCGAAACAGCCCCAGCATTTT. It yields the protein CASSLRISKQPQHF.

CDR3 bases: TGTGCCAGCAGCCAGGCGGGCAACTATGGCTACACCTTC. Its translation: CASSQAGNYGYTF. The chain has TRBV4-2 and TRBJ1-2; D not certain. Germline V gene data show CDR1 as LGHNA and CDR2 as YNFKEQ. Between the trimmed V and J ends, which lost 3 bases and 2 bases, there was a span of 7 bases. The length of the CDR3 is 13 residues.

This clonotype showed up just a few times. This chain joins TRBV12-3 or TRBV12-4 and TRBJ1-3, with a weak D call TRBD1 (6 bases). The ends were cut back, 7 bases at V and 2 bases at J, with 12 bases in the middle. This CDR3 has 14 residues. DNA of the CDR3: TGTGCCAGCATCTCAGGGGTCGCTGGAAACACCATATATTTT. Translated, it gives CASISGVAGNTIYF.

The chain couples TRBV12-3 or TRBV12-4 to TRBJ2-5, with D possibly being TRBD1 (6 bases). The CDR3 is 13 amino acids. Trimming removed 6 bases from V and 3 bases from J, with 11 bases in between. The CDR3: CASRKGDEETQYF. For the CDR3, the DNA is TGTGCCAGCAGAAAGGGGGATGAAGAGACCCAGTACTTC.

V and J are TRBV11-2 and TRBJ2-7; a possible D gene is TRBD1 (6 bases). The V end lost 3 bases, the J end lost 5 bases, and 14 bases lay between the germline ends. The CDR3 runs to 14 residues. Looked up from germline, CDR1 is SGHAT and CDR2 is FQNNGV. Here the CDR3 DNA reads TGTGCCAGCAGCTTCGACAGGCCGGCTGACGAGCAGTACTTC. This sequence encodes CASSFDRPADEQYF. The full variable domain, its missing parts supplied by reference TRBV11-2 and TRBJ2-7, is EAGVAQSPRYKIIEKRQSVAFWCNPISGHATLYWYQQILGQGPKLLIQFQNNGVVDDSQLPKDRFSAERLKGVDSTLKIQPAKLEDSAVYLCASSFDRPADEQYFGPGTRLTVT.

The rearrangement links TRBV12-3 or TRBV12-4 to TRBJ2-5; D not certain. Trimming shortened V by 3 bases and J by 4 bases, and 9 bases separated the two germline ends. The length of the CDR3 is 13 residues. CDR3 coding DNA: TGTGCCAGCAGTTTTGTAGCCCCAGAGACCCAGTACTTC. This translates into CASSFVAPETQYF.

The chain is built from TRBV20-1 and TRBJ2-7; tentatively, D is TRBD1 (6 bases). Per the germline V gene, CDR1 is DFQATT and CDR2 is SNEGSKA (reference sequence). V lost 6 bases to trimming and J lost 5 bases, with 17 bases between them. The CDR3 length is 13 residues. CDR3 protein: CSAPRQVGDEQYF. The DNA of the CDR3 is TGCAGTGCGCCCAGACAGGTTGGGGACGAGCAGTACTTC.

J is TRBJ2-7 and V is TRBV7-9; 7 bases line up with TRBD2. V shed 5 bases and J 2 bases; nucleotides not matched to a gene: 12. The germline V gene encodes CDR1 SEHNR and CDR2 FQNEAQ (reference sequence). The CDR3 is made up of 16 amino acids. The CDR3 loop is CASSRVAGLGTYEQYF. CDR3 nucleotides: TGTGCCAGCAGCCGGGTGGCCGGACTAGGGACCTACGAGCAGTACTTC.

J is TRBJ2-1 and V is TRBV7-9; D call uncertain. CDR3 length equals 15 residues. CDR1 SEHNR and CDR2 FQNEAQ come from the germline V gene (reference sequence). V lost 1 base to trimming and J lost 9 bases, with 16 bases between them. DNA of the CDR3: TGTGCCAGCAGCTTAGGGTCACTACCAAACATTGAGCAGTTCTTC. Translated, it gives CASSLGSLPNIEQFF.